This is a list of T cell receptor beta chains from one sample in a study of blood T cell repertoires in COVID-19. The data were produced by immunoSEQ multiplex PCR, yet TCRdb's version contains in-frame clones alone and is incomplete. The sample has almost 350,000 clones, approximately 89% seen once; the top ten hold just under 4%. The sequenced sample consisted of peripheral blood. The receptor set was obtained from a woman aged 60 to 75 with COVID-19, enrolled during active disease. Each CDR3 is given without its conserved first and last residue.

V gene	J gene	CDR3 protein
TRBV2	TRBJ1-2	ASSEGGQAFDYGYT
TRBV10-3	TRBJ1-1	AISSSGGNTEAF
TRBV5-5	TRBJ1-5	ASSPAVSNQPQH
TRBV5-5	TRBJ1-6	ASSRGQENSPLH
TRBV6-5	TRBJ1-1	ASLGYMNTEAF
TRBV7-6	TRBJ1-1	ASSLVEVGSNTEAF
TRBV19	TRBJ2-3	ASSPLGRSDTQY
TRBV7-2	TRBJ1-2	ASSLTRYGYT
TRBV29-1	TRBJ2-4	SVGARGVQNIQY
TRBV5-4	TRBJ2-2	ASSPGQARELF
TRBV14	TRBJ2-7	ASSQVRGAPYEQY
TRBV7-8	TRBJ1-2	ASSRSGTQVNYGYT
TRBV19	TRBJ1-5	ASRRDREGKYSNQPQH
TRBV4-1	TRBJ1-2	ASSPRDRGREGYT